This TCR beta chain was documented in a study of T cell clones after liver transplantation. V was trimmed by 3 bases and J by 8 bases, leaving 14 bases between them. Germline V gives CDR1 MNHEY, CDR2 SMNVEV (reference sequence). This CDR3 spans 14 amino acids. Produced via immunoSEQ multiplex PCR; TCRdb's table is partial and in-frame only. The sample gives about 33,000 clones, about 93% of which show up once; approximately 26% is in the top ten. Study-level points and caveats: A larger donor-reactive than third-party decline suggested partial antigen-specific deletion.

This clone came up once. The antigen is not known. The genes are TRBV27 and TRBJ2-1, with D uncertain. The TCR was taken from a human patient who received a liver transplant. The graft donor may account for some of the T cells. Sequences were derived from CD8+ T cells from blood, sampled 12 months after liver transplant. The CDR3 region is CASSFGKGPYEQFF. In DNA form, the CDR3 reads TGTGCCAGCAGTTTTGGTAAGGGCCCTTATGAGCAGTTCTTC.